The 5 T cell receptor beta chains listed next were all sequenced from one sample in a study of shared clonotypes between healthy human individuals. TCRdb keeps only in-frame clones here, not all; method: immunoSEQ multiplex PCR. Among about 580,000 clones listed, 95% to 98% were seen once. Only CD45RO-negative cells positively selected for CCR7 counted as naive CD8 cells, so terminally differentiated effector memory CD45RA+ cells were excluded. Sequences were obtained from naive CD8+ T cells sorted from blood. The receptors originated from a man under 40 in good health.

V and J are TRBV9 and TRBJ2-1; 8 nucleotides align to TRBD2. The CDR3 consists of 18 residues. Per germline, CDR1 SGDLS and CDR2 YYNGEE. Trimming removed 3 bases from V and 3 bases from J; junction bases left unmatched: 14. This chain's CDR3 is CASSALDLAGPGYNEQFF. CDR3 coding DNA: TGTGCCAGCAGCGCTCTTGACTTAGCGGGACCTGGCTACAATGAGCAGTTCTTC. The variable domain in full, with the rest retrieved from reference TRBV9 and TRBJ2-1, is DSGVTQTPKHLITATGQRVTLRCSPRSGDLSVYWYQQSLDQGLQFLIQYYNGEERAKGNILERFSAQQFPDLHSELNLSSLELGDSALYFCASSALDLAGPGYNEQFFGPGTRLTVL.

The chain combines TRBV7-6 with TRBJ2-7, with a tentative D call TRBD1 (5 bases). The CDR3 runs 15 residues. Per germline, CDR1 SGHVS and CDR2 FNYEAQ. Trimming left V 1 base short and J 5 bases short, with 15 bases between. Here the CDR3 reads CASSLVSDTLDEQYF. The CDR3 nucleotides read TGTGCCAGCAGCTTAGTTTCGGACACCCTAGACGAGCAGTACTTC.

The rearrangement joins TRBV7-6 to TRBJ1-3; no clear D. Germline assignment: CDR1 SGHVS and CDR2 FNYEAQ. V was pared by 5 bases and J by 5 bases, with 10 bases between. This CDR3 has 13 amino acids. Written as DNA, the CDR3 is TGTGCCAGCAGCGGACCTGTAAGAAACACCATATATTTT. It codes for CASSGPVRNTIYF.

The rearrangement uses TRBV7-9 and TRBJ2-4, with TRBD2 as a possible D gene (5 bases). The CDR3 has 16 amino acids. Deletions cut 1 base from V and 4 bases from J, with 14 bases between. Germline loops: CDR1 SEHNR, CDR2 FQNEAQ (reference sequence). The CDR3 here is CASSLDNAGQKNIQYF. As DNA, the CDR3 is TGTGCCAGCAGCTTAGATAATGCGGGCCAAAAAAACATTCAGTACTTC. The whole variable domain, remainder taken from reference TRBV7-9 and TRBJ2-4, is DTGVSQNPRHKITKRGQNVTFRCDPISEHNRLYWYRQTLGQGPEFLTYFQNEAQLEKSRLLSDRFSAERPKGSFSTLEIQRTEQGDSAMYLCASSLDNAGQKNIQYFGAGTRLSVL.

The chain joins TRBV10-3 to TRBJ2-3, with D possibly TRBD2 on 6 matching bases. Germline loops: CDR1 ENHRY, CDR2 SYGVKD. The CDR3 totals 15 residues. Trimming shortened V by 3 bases and J by 5 bases, and 15 bases separated the two germline ends. The CDR3 nucleotides read TGTGCCATCAGTGAACGATTACTAGCTGTAGATACGCAGTATTTT. It translates to CAISERLLAVDTQYF.